This T cell receptor beta chain was recorded in a study of cytomegalovirus exposure and HLA in healthy donors. CDR1 and CDR2 from the germline V gene are LNHDA and SQIVND (reference sequence). The CDR3 totals 15 residues. The V and J ends lost 6 bases and 6 bases, in that order; junction bases with no gene match: 12. PCR amplification relied on 60 Vbeta primers (plus 13 Jbeta primers). Clones were sequenced by immunoSEQ multiplex PCR, and TCRdb holds only the in-frame ones, with some missing. In the table there are tens of thousands of clones, around 76% of which are singletons. About this clone itself: Antigen specificity is unknown.

Study-wide results and caveats: Earlier findings revealed that most TCR beta V segments proved productive either about 87% or about 30% of the time. CMV serostatus was the sole immune exposure data available. Later analysis showed most CMV-associated TCR beta chains appearing HLA-restricted. Confirmation in vitro established that a few CMV-associated chains were specific for CMV antigens.

The source material was PBMCs. The chain employs TRBV19 and TRBJ1-1; TRBD1 matches at 8 bases. The TCR was taken from a man aged 30 to 45 in good health and CMV-seropositive. The CDR3: CASRHLDRGGPEAFF. The CDR3 coding sequence is TGTGCCAGTAGGCACCTCGACAGGGGTGGCCCTGAAGCTTTCTTT.